The rows below give T cell receptor beta chains drawn from one sample of a study of radiotherapy plus CTLA-4 blockade in lung cancer. Measured with immunoSEQ multiplex PCR; TCRdb has only the in-frame clones, and not every one. The data show under 55,000 clones, under 85% seen once. The source was peripheral blood, collected from a patient treated with radiotherapy plus ipilimumab. These receptors all stem from a human donor with non-small cell lung cancer who had a partial response to radiotherapy plus ipilimumab. Each CDR3 is given with its conserved first and last residue.

j_call	v_call	cdr3_aa
TRBJ1-2	TRBV10-2	CATSGQGGRSGYTF
TRBJ2-5	TRBV10-3	CAISGGETQYF
TRBJ2-5	TRBV11-2	CASSAEGGAETQYF
TRBJ2-3	TRBV5-1	CASSLEAGRDTQYF
TRBJ2-2	TRBV5-1	CASSPTGVNTGELFF
TRBJ1-2	TRBV6-1	CASSGPGTGGFGGYTF
TRBJ2-7	TRBV6-4	CASPSEGEQYF
TRBJ1-2	TRBV7-2	CASRKDRASYGYTF
TRBJ1-3	TRBV6-1	CASSEVAPRGNTIYF
TRBJ2-7	TRBV7-9	CASSRGGPYEQYF
TRBJ1-5	TRBV28	CASSTGQENQPQHF
TRBJ1-1	TRBV11-1	CASRGQVGTEAFF
TRBJ1-1	TRBV2	CASFPARVNTEAFF
TRBJ1-2	TRBV5-4	CASSLLTGVYGYTF
TRBJ1-3	TRBV15	CATSREGGRNTIYF
TRBJ1-1	TRBV30	CAYAGTGTEAFF
TRBJ2-7	TRBV7-9	CASSPTGNEQYF
TRBJ1-5	TRBV6-4	CASSDSVAGEQPQHF
TRBJ1-2	TRBV6-1	CASTPGQANYGYTF
TRBJ1-2	TRBV10-3	CAISESLTGANYGYTF
TRBJ1-1	TRBV30	CAWRTRDGDMNTEAFF
TRBJ2-3	TRBV4-2	CASSQVGTGEDTQYF
TRBJ1-5	TRBV5-6	CASSSGDQPQHF
TRBJ2-5	TRBV5-6	CASSLATSSGETQYF
TRBJ2-7	TRBV29-1	CSVRRGLYEQYF
TRBJ1-5	TRBV7-8	CASSPRDQPQHF
TRBJ1-6	TRBV5-1	CASSLVGTGDASPLHF
TRBJ1-1	TRBV25-1	CASSEFGPTRVFF
TRBJ1-1	TRBV5-6	CASSFHRGGTEAFF
TRBJ1-6	TRBV19	CASSYRGDNSPLHF
TRBJ2-1	TRBV18	CASSTGEPAYNEQFF
TRBJ2-1	TRBV11-2	CASSVLAGGRNEQFF
TRBJ1-6	TRBV30	CAWSQGGGSPLHF
TRBJ2-3	TRBV6-1	CASSDAGGPGDTQYF
TRBJ2-3	TRBV7-9	CASSLERRDTQYF
TRBJ1-5	TRBV15	CATSQDRGYQPQHF
TRBJ1-2	TRBV6-1	CASSQQAGYGYTF
TRBJ2-7	TRBV7-2	CASSLGPGNEQYF
TRBJ2-2	TRBV14	CASSRTGGGGTGELFF
TRBJ2-2	TRBV7-6	CASSLDHRGEELFF
TRBJ1-6	TRBV4-2	CASSQDSGGMGSPLHF
TRBJ1-1	TRBV4-2	CASSQDLAGANTEAFF
TRBJ1-1	TRBV5-1	CASSGTGRTKSPLEAFF
TRBJ1-3	TRBV18	CASSPRDRVSGNTIYF
TRBJ2-5	TRBV5-1	CATGTGGETQYF
TRBJ1-2	TRBV6-1	CASSSGTGGYGYTF
TRBJ1-2	TRBV5-1	CASSISTGGFYGYTF
TRBJ1-5	TRBV19	CASSIRQANQPQHF
TRBJ2-7	TRBV6-5	CASSQTGTGHAEQYF